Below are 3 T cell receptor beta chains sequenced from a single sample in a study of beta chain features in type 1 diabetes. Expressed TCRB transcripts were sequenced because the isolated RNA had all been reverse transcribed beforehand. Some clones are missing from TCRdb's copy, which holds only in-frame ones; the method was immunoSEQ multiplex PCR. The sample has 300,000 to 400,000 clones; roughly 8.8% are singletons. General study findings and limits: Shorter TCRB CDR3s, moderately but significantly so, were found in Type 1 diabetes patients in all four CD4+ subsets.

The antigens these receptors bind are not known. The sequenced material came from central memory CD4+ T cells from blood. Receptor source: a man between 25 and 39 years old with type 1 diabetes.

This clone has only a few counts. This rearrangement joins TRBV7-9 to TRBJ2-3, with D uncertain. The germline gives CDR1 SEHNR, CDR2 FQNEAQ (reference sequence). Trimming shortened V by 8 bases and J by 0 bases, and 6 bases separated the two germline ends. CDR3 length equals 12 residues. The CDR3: CASGDSTDTQYF. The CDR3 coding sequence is TGTGCCAGCGGCGACAGCACAGATACGCAGTATTTT.

The CDR3 loop reads CASSPQGKTEAFF. CDR3 DNA: TGTGCCAGCAGTCCACAGGGGAAGACTGAAGCTTTCTTT. The V call is TRBV6-5, the J call TRBJ1-1, with 7 positions matching TRBD1. V lost 5 bases to trimming and J lost 5 bases; unmatched junction nucleotides: 5. The CDR3 covers 13 residues. Germline-derived CDR1 and CDR2 are MNHEY and SVGAGI.

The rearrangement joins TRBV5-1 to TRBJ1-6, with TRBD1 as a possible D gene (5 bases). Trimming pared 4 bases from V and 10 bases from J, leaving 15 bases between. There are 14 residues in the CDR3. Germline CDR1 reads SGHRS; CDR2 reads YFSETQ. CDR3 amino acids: CASSVRDRGSPLHF. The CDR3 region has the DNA TGCGCCAGCAGCGTCAGGGATCGGGGCTCACCCCTCCACTTT.